The clone carrying this T cell receptor beta chain appeared many times. The antigen is undetermined. The TCR beta library used iRepertoire HTBI primers with Arm-PCR amplification of CDR3. One entry per CDR3 protein results from TCRdb running MiXCR on the multiplex PCR reads. There are over 300,000 distinct CDR3 sequences in the sample; 15% to 20% occur only once, and approximately 31% lies in the top ten. V was cut by 4 bases and J by 5 bases, with 8 bases left in between. This CDR3 has 12 residues. The germline V gene has CDR1 KGHSH and CDR2 LQKENI. This record comes from a study of regulatory T cells in long-lasting Graves disease. Whole-study context: Over 5 years of antithyroid drugs with positive TSH receptor antibodies was taken to mean persistent Graves' disease. Study-wide points: Persistent Graves' patients possessed reduced TCR diversity relative to recently diagnosed ones. Persistent disease exhibited a predilection for TRBV28, TRBJ1-2 and TRBJ2-5.

Time point here: persistent/refractory GD, antithyroid drugs over 5 years with positive TRAb. PBMC-derived RNA was used for the TCR library. Graves' disease diagnosis was established per American Thyroid Association guidelines. Source: peripheral blood mononuclear cells (PBMCs), taken when the disease was refractory, from a patient treated with antithyroid drugs. This chain links TRBV18 with TRBJ1-2; no definite D call. The TCR was taken from a female donor with Graves disease. In DNA, the CDR3 is TGTGCCAGCTCACTCTCAAAATATGGCTACACCTTC. Protein: CASSLSKYGYTF.